The 18 T cell receptor beta chains below all came from one sample that was sequenced in a study of cytomegalovirus exposure and HLA in healthy donors. Both 60 Vbeta primers and 13 Jbeta primers went into the PCR. Method: immunoSEQ multiplex PCR; TCRdb's copy keeps in-frame clones and lacks some. This table holds approximately 170,000 clones, just over 75% found once. Sequencing was done on a sample of PBMCs. These receptors were obtained from a man aged 35-49 years in good health and CMV-seronegative.

The chain uses TRBV11-3 and TRBJ2-3, with 7 bases aligning to TRBD2. With 3 bases clipped from V and 4 bases from J, the junction kept 10 bases outside the gene matches. Per the germline V gene, CDR1 is SGHNT and CDR2 is YENEEA. The CDR3 runs to 16 residues. CDR3 sequence (DNA): TGTGCCAGCAGCTTTGGACTAGGGTGGCCCGCAGATACGCAGTATTTT. As protein: CASSFGLGWPADTQYF.

This chain uses TRBV28 with TRBJ2-5; D unresolved. V shed 9 bases and J shed 5 bases, with 13 bases lying between them. Germline assignment: CDR1 MDHEN and CDR2 SYDVKM. This CDR3 is 12 amino acids long. Written as DNA, the CDR3 is TGTGCCAGTAGTACAGTTGGGGAGACCCAGTACTTC. Its translation: CASSTVGETQYF. The variable domain in full, completed from reference TRBV28 and TRBJ2-5, reads DVKVTQSSRYLVKRTGEKVFLECVQDMDHENMFWYRQDPGLGLRLIYFSYDVKMKEKGDIPEGYSVSREKKERFSLILESASTNQTSMYLCASSTVGETQYFGPGTRLLVL.

The V gene is TRBV25-1, the J gene TRBJ2-7; no firm D call. This CDR3 contains 11 residues. Trimming stripped 8 bases from V and 3 bases from J, with 8 bases between. Per the germline V gene, CDR1 is MGHDK and CDR2 is SYGVNS. The CDR3 spells CASQTNYEQYF. The CDR3 bases are TGTGCCAGCCAAACAAACTACGAGCAGTACTTC.

V usage is TRBV2 and J usage is TRBJ2-1; 13 nucleotides agree with TRBD2. V lost 6 bases to trimming and J lost 3 bases; unmatched junction nucleotides: 5. Germline V lookup: CDR1 SNHLY, CDR2 FYNNEI. The CDR3 extends over 16 amino acids. The CDR3 reads CASRAGLAGIYNEQFF. The CDR3 bases are TGTGCCAGCAGAGCGGGACTAGCGGGAATCTACAATGAGCAGTTCTTC.

V is TRBV7-3 and J is TRBJ2-3; the match to TRBD2 covers 7 bases. J lost 2 bases, V lost 2 bases, and 4 bases had no gene match. CDR3 size: 15 residues. CDR1 SGHTA and CDR2 FQGTGA come from the germline V gene. The CDR3 sequence: CASSLVAGHTDTQYF. The CDR3 bases are TGTGCCAGCAGCTTAGTAGCGGGCCACACAGATACGCAGTATTTT.

The rearrangement links TRBV29-1 to TRBJ2-1; TRBD2 aligns across 9 bases. Germline V CDR1 and CDR2: SQVTM, ANQGSEA. The CDR3 length is 14 residues. The ends lost 4 bases at V and 6 bases at J; junction bases unmatched: 7. The CDR3 region is CSVGPSGIVNEQFF. The CDR3 region has the DNA TGCAGCGTTGGCCCTAGCGGGATTGTCAATGAGCAGTTCTTC.

This chain uses TRBV9 with TRBJ1-3; the D gene is possibly TRBD1 (6 bases). The V gene lost 3 bases and the J gene lost 0 bases, with 7 bases spanning the gap. The germline V gene encodes CDR1 SGDLS and CDR2 YYNGEE. This CDR3 spans 14 amino acids. The CDR3 DNA is TGTGCCAGCAGCGCGGACAGCTCTGGAAACACCATATATTTT. Amino acids: CASSADSSGNTIYF.

The chain carries TRBV6-1 and TRBJ2-5; 7 bases line up with TRBD2. The end of the DNA fits TRBJ2-7 better, so the J call may be wrong. CDR3 length: 13 residues. From germline, CDR1 is MNHNS and CDR2 SASEGT. The CDR3 loop is CASSDWEGNEQYF. The CDR3 DNA follows: TGTGCCAGCAGTGATTGGGAGGGGAACGAGCAGTACTTC.

The chain joins TRBV6-5 to TRBJ2-7; the D gene is possibly TRBD1 (6 bases). V was shortened by 5 bases and J by 1 base, with 15 bases between the two germline ends. Germline-derived CDR1 and CDR2 are MNHEY and SVGAGI. The CDR3 contains 15 residues. The CDR3 reads CASSPAGDGSYEQYF. The CDR3 coding sequence is TGTGCCAGCAGTCCCGCAGGGGACGGGTCCTACGAGCAGTACTTC.

The chain recombines TRBV2 with TRBJ1-5; 7 positions agree with TRBD1. The CDR3 consists of 14 residues. V lost 5 bases to trimming and J lost 3 bases; unmatched junction nucleotides: 4. Germline loops: CDR1 SNHLY, CDR2 FYNNEI. The DNA of the CDR3 is TGTGCCAGCAGTTGGGACAGTGTCAATCAGCCCCAGCATTTT. Translation gives CASSWDSVNQPQHF.

J is TRBJ2-1 and V is TRBV2, with 9 bases matching TRBD1. CDR1 and CDR2 (germline): SNHLY, FYNNEI. The CDR3 runs 12 residues. Losses at the gene ends were 9 bases for V and 7 bases for J; bases not matched to a gene: 4. CDR3: CARTGGGNEQFF. For the CDR3, the DNA is TGTGCCAGAACAGGGGGCGGGAATGAGCAGTTCTTC.

The chain joins TRBV5-1 to TRBJ1-3; D is perhaps TRBD1 (6 bases). Germline V CDR1 and CDR2: SGHRS, YFSETQ. Trimming shortened V by 0 bases and J by 2 bases, and 12 bases separated the two germline ends. This CDR3 spans 16 amino acids. The CDR3 bases are TGCGCCAGCAGCTTGGGGGGGCACCAAGCTGGAAACACCATATATTTT. This gives the protein CASSLGGHQAGNTIYF.

This chain connects TRBV27 to TRBJ2-5; 8 bases fit TRBD2. The V and J ends lost 4 bases and 4 bases, in that order; junction bases with no gene match: 5. The germline V gene has CDR1 MNHEY and CDR2 SMNVEV (reference sequence). CDR3 length: 14 residues. The CDR3 coding sequence is TGTGCCAGCAGTTCATTAGCGGGACTAGAGACCCAGTACTTC. Protein product: CASSSLAGLETQYF.

The chain combines TRBV7-9 with TRBJ2-7, with 7 bases lining up with TRBD2. J was trimmed by 5 bases and V by 2 bases; bases with no gene match: 3. This CDR3 is built from 13 residues. CDR1 is SEHNR and CDR2 is FQNEAQ in the germline V gene (reference sequence). In nucleotides, the CDR3 is TGTGCCAGCAGCTTACGGGCGGGGGACGAGCAGTACTTC. It encodes CASSLRAGDEQYF. Together with reference TRBV7-9 and TRBJ2-7, the CDR3 gives the full variable domain: DTGVSQNPRHKITKRGQNVTFRCDPISEHNRLYWYRQTLGQGPEFLTYFQNEAQLEKSRLLSDRFSAERPKGSFSTLEIQRTEQGDSAMYLCASSLRAGDEQYFGPGTRLTVT.

The table lists this clone with a count of one. The J gene is TRBJ2-5, the V gene TRBV6-1; no clear D gene. Trimming left V 6 bases short and J 0 bases short, with 8 bases between. The CDR3 spans 13 residues. Germline CDR1 is MNHNS and CDR2 is SASEGT. Here the CDR3 DNA reads TGTGCCAGCAGCCGACACTACCAAGAGACCCAGTACTTC. This codes for CASSRHYQETQYF.

The rearrangement uses TRBV7-3 and TRBJ2-3, with TRBD2 matching over 13 bases. The CDR3 is made up of 15 amino acids. With V trimmed by 5 bases and J by 4 bases, 3 bases remained unmatched. CDR1 is SGHTA, CDR2 FQGTGA, per germline. The CDR3: CASSPTSGRADTQYF. As DNA, the CDR3 is TGTGCCAGCAGCCCTACTAGCGGGAGGGCAGATACGCAGTATTTT.

CDR3 residues: CAWSAQRDTEAFF. CDR3 nucleotides: TGTGCCTGGAGCGCGCAGAGGGACACTGAAGCTTTCTTT. The chain links TRBV30 to TRBJ1-1; D remains ambiguous. Trimming stripped 3 bases from V and 3 bases from J, with 11 bases between. The CDR3 is made up of 13 amino acids. The V gene's germline CDR1 is GTSNPN and CDR2 SVGIG (reference sequence).

This CDR3 reads CASSLGYRDEKLFF. The CDR3 DNA follows: TGTGCCAGCAGTTTGGGTTATCGGGATGAAAAACTGTTTTTT. The chain is built from TRBV27 and TRBJ1-4; D gene ambiguous. The V gene lost 3 bases and the J gene lost 6 bases, with 11 bases spanning the gap. Germline CDR1 MNHEY, CDR2 SMNVEV (reference sequence). The CDR3 is 14 amino acids.